This TCR beta chain was recovered during a study of shared clonotypes between healthy human individuals. Across the study: A couple of women and a few men aged 18 to 49 made up the donors. CD4 naive cells filled three plates per donor, CD4 memory three, CD8 naive two and CD8 memory one. Broader study findings: Some clonotypes were shared by all four sorted-subset donors, while others were not shared. The non-shared ones had lower generation probabilities than the shared ones.

Turning to this clone: Its target is not known.

Trimming pared 6 bases from V and 2 bases from J, leaving 7 bases between. The CDR3 consists of 11 residues. In germline, CDR1 is DFQATT, CDR2 SNEGSKA (reference sequence). Replicate PCRs from sorted subsets contained roughly 200 ng DNA, which is 29,000 or so T cell genomes. Sequencing was performed with immunoSEQ multiplex PCR; in TCRdb, only in-frame clones are kept and a portion is missing. The sample includes 1.5 million to 1.9 million clones, 95% to 99% of them seen just once. The chain joins TRBV20-1 to TRBJ2-5, with no clear D. This TCR was recovered from a man aged 25-45 years in good health. Sequencing was done on a sample of naive CD4+ T cells sorted from blood. Subset denoted: CD45RA+ positively selected. This chain's CDR3 is CSARIQETQYF. CDR3 nucleotide sequence: TGCAGTGCAAGGATACAAGAGACCCAGTACTTC.